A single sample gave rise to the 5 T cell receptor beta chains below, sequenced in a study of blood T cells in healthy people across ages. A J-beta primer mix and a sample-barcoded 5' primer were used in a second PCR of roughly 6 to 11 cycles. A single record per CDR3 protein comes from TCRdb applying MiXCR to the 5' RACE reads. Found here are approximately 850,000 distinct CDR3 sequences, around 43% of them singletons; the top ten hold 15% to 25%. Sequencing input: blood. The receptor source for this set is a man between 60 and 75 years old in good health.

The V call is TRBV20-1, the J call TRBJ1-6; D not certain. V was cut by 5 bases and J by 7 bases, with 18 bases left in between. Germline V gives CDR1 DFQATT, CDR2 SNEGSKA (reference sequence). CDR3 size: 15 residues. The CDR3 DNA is TGCAGTGCTCCCCCAGAAGGGAGCGGGAATTCACCCCTCCACTTT. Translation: CSAPPEGSGNSPLHF.

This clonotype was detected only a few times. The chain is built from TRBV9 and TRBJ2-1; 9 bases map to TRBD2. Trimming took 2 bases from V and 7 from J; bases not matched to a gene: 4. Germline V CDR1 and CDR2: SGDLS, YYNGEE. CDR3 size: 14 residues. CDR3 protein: CASSVSGGPNEQFF. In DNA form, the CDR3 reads TGTGCCAGCAGCGTTAGCGGGGGTCCAAATGAGCAGTTCTTC.

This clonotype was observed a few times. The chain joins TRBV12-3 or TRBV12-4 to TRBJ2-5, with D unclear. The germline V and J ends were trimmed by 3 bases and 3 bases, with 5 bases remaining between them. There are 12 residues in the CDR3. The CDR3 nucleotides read TGTGCCAGCAGTTTCTATGAAGAGACCCAGTACTTC. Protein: CASSFYEETQYF.

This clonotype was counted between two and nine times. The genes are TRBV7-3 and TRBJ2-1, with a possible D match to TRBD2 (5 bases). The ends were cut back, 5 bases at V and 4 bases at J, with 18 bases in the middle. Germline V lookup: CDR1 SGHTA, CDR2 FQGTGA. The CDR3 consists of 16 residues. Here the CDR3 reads CASSRMGSGRYNEQFF. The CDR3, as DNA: TGTGCCAGCAGCCGAATGGGCAGTGGGAGATACAATGAGCAGTTCTTC.

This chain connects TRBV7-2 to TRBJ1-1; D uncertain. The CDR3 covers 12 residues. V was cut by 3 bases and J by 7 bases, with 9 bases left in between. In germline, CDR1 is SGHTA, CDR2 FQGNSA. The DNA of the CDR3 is TGTGCCAGCAGCTTCGGCGGATTTGAAGCTTTCTTT. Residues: CASSFGGFEAFF.